This T cell receptor (beta chain) was obtained from a study of T cell responses to AZD1222 COVID-19 vaccine. As regards this clone: As yet, its antigen is unknown.

Study results and limitations: The study found Spike-specific TCR breadth and depth rose after two AZD1222 doses. Researchers took repertoire samples only after the peak T cell response had come. The number of AZD1222 recipients seropositive at baseline was only five or six.

Profiling relied on immunoSEQ multiplex PCR, and the TCRdb table lists in-frame clones only, not all of them. Of about 76,000 clones listed, 88% are singletons. Looked up from germline, CDR1 is SGHAT and CDR2 is FQNNGV. The CDR3 extends over 14 amino acids. Trimming shortened V by 4 bases and J by 6 bases, and 10 bases separated the two germline ends. Here the sequenced sample was peripheral blood, taken on day 0 of AZD1222 vaccination. The chain is built from TRBV11-2 and TRBJ2-6, with D uncertain. The clonotype originates from an adult in good health. The CDR3 spells CASSSRRKANVLTF. In DNA form, the CDR3 reads TGTGCCAGCAGCTCACGCAGGAAGGCCAACGTCCTGACTTTC.